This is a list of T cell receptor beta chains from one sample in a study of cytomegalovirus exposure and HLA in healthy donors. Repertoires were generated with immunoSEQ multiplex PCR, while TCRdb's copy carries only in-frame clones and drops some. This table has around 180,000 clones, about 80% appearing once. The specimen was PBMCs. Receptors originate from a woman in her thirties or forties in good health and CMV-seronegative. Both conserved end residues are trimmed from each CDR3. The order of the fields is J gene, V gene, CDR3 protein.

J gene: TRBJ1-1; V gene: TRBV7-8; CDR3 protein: ASRPQRQGVVNTEAF
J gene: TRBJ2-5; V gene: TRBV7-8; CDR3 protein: ASSATSGSQETQY
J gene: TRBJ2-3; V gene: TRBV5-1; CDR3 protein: ASSLEASGGRTDTQY
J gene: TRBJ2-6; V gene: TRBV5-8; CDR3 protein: ASSLEGQSFSGANVLT
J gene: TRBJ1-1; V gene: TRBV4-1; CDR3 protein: ASSQEGTGNAF
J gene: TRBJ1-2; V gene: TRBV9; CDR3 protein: ASSARGDYGYT
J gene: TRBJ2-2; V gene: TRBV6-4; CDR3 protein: ASSDRGWANTGELF
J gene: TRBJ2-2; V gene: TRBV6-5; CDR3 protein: ASSYRGLANTGELF
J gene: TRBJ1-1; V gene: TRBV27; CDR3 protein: ASSIIPGAGVDTEAF
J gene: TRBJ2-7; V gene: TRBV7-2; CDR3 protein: ASSSRPGRFVTGSYEQY
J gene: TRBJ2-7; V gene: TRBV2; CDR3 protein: ASSGAGSYEQY
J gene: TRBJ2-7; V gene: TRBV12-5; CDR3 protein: ASGLVGGPYEQY
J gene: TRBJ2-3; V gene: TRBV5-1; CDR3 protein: ASSLVGTGADTQY
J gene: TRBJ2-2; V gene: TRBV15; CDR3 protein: ATSTLGQGAANTGELF
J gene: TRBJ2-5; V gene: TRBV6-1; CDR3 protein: ASSATAAAGGGETQY
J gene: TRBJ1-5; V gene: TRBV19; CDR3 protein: ASSSPRAGTNQPQH
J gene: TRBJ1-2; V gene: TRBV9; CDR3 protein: ASSATENLNYGYT
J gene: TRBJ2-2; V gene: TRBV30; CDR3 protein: AWSEDREGTGELF
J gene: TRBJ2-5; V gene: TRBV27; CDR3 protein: ASSFPGGEQY
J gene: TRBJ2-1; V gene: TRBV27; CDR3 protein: ASSLSGMISYNEQF
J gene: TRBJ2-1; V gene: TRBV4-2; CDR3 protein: ASSRTSDNEQF
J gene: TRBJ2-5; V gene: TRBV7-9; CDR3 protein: ASSFAETQY
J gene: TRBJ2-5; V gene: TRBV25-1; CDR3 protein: ASSAGTGDQETQY
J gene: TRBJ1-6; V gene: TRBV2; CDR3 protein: ASKIQGFNYSPLH
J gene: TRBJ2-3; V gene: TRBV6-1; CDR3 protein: ASMIAGGSTDTQY
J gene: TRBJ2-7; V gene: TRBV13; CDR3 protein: ASSARGDGKYEQY
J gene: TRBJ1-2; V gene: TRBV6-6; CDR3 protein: ASSYILQGVDGYT
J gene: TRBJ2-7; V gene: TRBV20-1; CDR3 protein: SATGDEQY
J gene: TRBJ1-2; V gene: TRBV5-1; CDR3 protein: ASSLGAGAARKTSYGYT
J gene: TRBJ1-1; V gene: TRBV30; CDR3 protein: AWRPQGSTEAF
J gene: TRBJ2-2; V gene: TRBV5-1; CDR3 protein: ASSFGPQGDTGELF
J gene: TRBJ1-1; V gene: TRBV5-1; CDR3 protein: ASSSNMNTEAF
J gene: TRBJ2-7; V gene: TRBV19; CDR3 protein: ASSISSSYEQY
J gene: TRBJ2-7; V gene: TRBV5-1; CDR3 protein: ASSAHRGQAYEQY
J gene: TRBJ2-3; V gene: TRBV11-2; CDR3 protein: ATAGDTQY
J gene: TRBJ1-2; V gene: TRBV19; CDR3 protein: ASSSPGGSYT
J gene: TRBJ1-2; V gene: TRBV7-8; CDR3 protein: ASSLEAVYGYT
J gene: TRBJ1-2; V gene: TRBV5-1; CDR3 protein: ASGQAYNYGYT
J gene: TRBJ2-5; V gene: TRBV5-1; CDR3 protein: ASNPGLAGIQETQY
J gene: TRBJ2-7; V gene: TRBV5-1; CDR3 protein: ASSLTVSYYEQY
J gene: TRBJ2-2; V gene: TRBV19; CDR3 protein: ASSILTSGSSGELF